The next 15 T cell receptor beta chains were all read from a single sample in a study of blood T cell repertoires in COVID-19 (TCRdb year 2020). The library was obtained by the immunoSEQ multiplex PCR assay. TCRdb re-hosts the immuneACCESS table, in-frame sequences only. Its copies lack some clones; in the studies checked, an unresolved V gene accounts for under half of them, and the cause for the rest is not known. The sample profile shows approximately 220,000 clones; about four fifths of them were found once. The ten largest clones represent 4.8% of the sample. Sequencing used PBMCs or T cells enriched from blood (not recorded which). Receptor source: a woman between 50 and 59 years old who had been exposed to COVID-19.

V usage is TRBV27 and J usage is TRBJ1-5, with D perhaps matching TRBD1 (5 bases). Germline V gene sequence: CDR1 MNHEY, CDR2 SMNVEV (reference sequence). V was cut by 5 bases and J by 2 bases, with 22 bases left in between. The CDR3 is 18 amino acids. CDR3 region: CASSPIDPNLGRNQPQHF. CDR3 nucleotide sequence: TGTGCCAGCAGTCCGATAGACCCGAATCTGGGGCGCAATCAGCCCCAGCATTTT.

This chain links TRBV19 with TRBJ1-2; 7 bases line up with TRBD1. The CDR3 is made up of 16 amino acids. The junction had 13 bases not matched to a gene; V was cut back by 6 bases and J by 3 bases. Germline-derived CDR1 and CDR2 are LNHDA and SQIVND (reference sequence). CDR3 sequence: CASSLRYRGWDYGYTF. CDR3 bases: TGTGCCAGTAGCCTCCGTTACAGGGGATGGGACTATGGCTACACCTTC.

The chain combines TRBV5-4 with TRBJ2-2; 8 nucleotides match TRBD1. The germline gives CDR1 SGHNT, CDR2 YYREEE (reference sequence). CDR3 size: 15 residues. J gave up 3 bases and V 4 bases, and 5 bases lay outside the gene matches. The CDR3 DNA follows: TGTGCCAGCAGCCCAGGGGGCGGGTACACCGGGGAGCTGTTTTTT. It translates to CASSPGGGYTGELFF.

The chain uses TRBV5-1 and TRBJ1-4, with D possibly TRBD1 on 5 matching bases. Deletions cut 4 bases from V and 3 bases from J, with 13 bases between. The CDR3 extends over 15 amino acids. Germline V lookup: CDR1 SGHRS, CDR2 YFSETQ. In nucleotides, the CDR3 is TGCGCCAGCAGCCTTGGGACTCCGTCTAATGAAAAACTGTTTTTT. It translates to CASSLGTPSNEKLFF. The complete variable domain, with remaining parts taken from reference TRBV5-1 and TRBJ1-4, reads KAGVTQTPRYLIKTRGQQVTLSCSPISGHRSVSWYQQTPGQGLQFLFEYFSETQRNKGNFPGRFSGRQFSNSRSEMNVSTLELGDSALYLCASSLGTPSNEKLFFGSGTQLSVL.

The chain joins TRBV24-1 to TRBJ2-1; TRBD2 is a possible D gene (5 bases). Germline CDR1 KGHDR, CDR2 SFDVKD. CDR3 size: 15 residues. Trimming took off 3 bases at V and 5 bases at J, with 13 bases between the two ends. The CDR3 nucleotides are TGTGCCACCAGTGATCGGAGACTACGTAACAATGAGCAGTTCTTC. Amino acid sequence: CATSDRRLRNNEQFF.

The genes are TRBV28 and TRBJ2-3; D is unclear. The CDR3 loop spans 11 amino acids. Deletions cut 4 bases from V and 6 bases from J, with 5 bases between. CDR1 MDHEN and CDR2 SYDVKM come from the germline V gene. The CDR3: CASSSYDTQYF. CDR3 sequence (DNA): TGTGCCAGCAGTTCCTATGATACGCAGTATTTT.

V gene TRBV19 combines with J gene TRBJ1-1; TRBD1 is a possible D gene (6 bases). From germline, CDR1 is LNHDA and CDR2 SQIVND (reference sequence). This CDR3 region has 13 residues. The germline V and J ends were trimmed by 7 bases and 4 bases, with 13 bases remaining between them. In DNA, the CDR3 is TGTGCCAGTAAGAGCAGAGGGGGCACTGAAGCTTTCTTT. This encodes CASKSRGGTEAFF. Looking up the rest from reference TRBV19 and TRBJ1-1 gives the full variable domain: DGGITQSPKYLFRKEGQNVTLSCEQNLNHDAMYWYRQDPGQGLRLIYYSQIVNDFQKGDIAEGYSVSREKKESFPLTVTSAQKNPTAFYLCASKSRGGTEAFFGQGTRLTVV.

V usage is TRBV2 and J usage is TRBJ1-5; TRBD1 matches 8 bases. In germline, CDR1 is SNHLY, CDR2 FYNNEI. CDR3 length equals 14 residues. V lost 3 bases and J lost 7; bases outside the gene matches: 5. CDR3 sequence: CASSETGVDQPQHF. As DNA, the CDR3 is TGTGCCAGCAGTGAGACAGGGGTGGACCAGCCCCAGCATTTT.

This clone occurred once. The same CDR3 can be traced to other DNA sequences in this sample. Here the CDR3 reads CASSQDQGTGNTIYF. The CDR3 coding sequence is TGCGCCAGCAGCCAAGATCAGGGTACTGGAAACACCATATATTTT. This chain joins TRBV4-3 and TRBJ1-3; weak D call: TRBD1 (5 bases). Germline loops: CDR1 LGHNA, CDR2 YSLEER. The CDR3 length is 15 residues. The V gene lost 0 bases and the J gene lost 2 bases, with 8 bases spanning the gap.

The DNA for the CDR3 is TGTGCCAGCAGCCAAGGTTGGGACAGGGGACGGGGAAACACCATATATTTT. As protein: CASSQGWDRGRGNTIYF. The chain carries TRBV3-1 (or the pseudogene TRBV3-2) and TRBJ1-3, with 10 bases matching TRBD1. This CDR3 contains 17 residues. V lost 1 base and J lost 4; bases outside the gene matches: 7. The germline gives CDR1 LGHDT, CDR2 YNNKEL (reference sequence).

The chain couples TRBV24-1 to TRBJ2-3, with 7 bases fitting TRBD1. There are 13 residues in the CDR3. The J segment lost 3 bases and the V segment lost 7 bases, leaving 3 bases of the junction unmatched. In germline, CDR1 is KGHDR, CDR2 SFDVKD. The chain's CDR3 is CATRPQGTDTQYF. The CDR3 region has the DNA TGTGCCACCAGACCACAGGGGACAGATACGCAGTATTTT.

J is TRBJ2-7 and V is TRBV27; TRBD2 is a possible D gene (7 bases). The CDR3 is made up of 16 amino acids. Trimming shortened V by 6 bases and J by 6 bases, and 24 bases separated the two germline ends. CDR1 and CDR2 (germline): MNHEY, SMNVEV (reference sequence). The CDR3 nucleotides read TGTGCCAGCAGCAAAGGGGGGGCTTTCGGTACTACCGAGCAGTACTTC. Amino acid sequence: CASSKGGAFGTTEQYF.

The CDR3 nucleotides read TGTGCCAGCAGCTCCAGGGTCACAGATACGCAGTATTTT. Protein product: CASSSRVTDTQYF. J is TRBJ2-3 and V is TRBV11-2; D perhaps matches TRBD1 (5 bases). V shed 4 bases and J shed 2 bases, with 7 bases lying between them. CDR3 length: 13 amino acids. Per the germline V gene, CDR1 is SGHAT and CDR2 is FQNNGV.

The chain recombines TRBV6-2 or TRBV6-3 with TRBJ2-7, with TRBD2 as a possible D gene (5 bases). Germline CDR1 MNHEY, CDR2 SVGEGT. The ends were cut back, 2 bases at V and 3 bases at J, with 5 bases in the middle. CDR3 length: 12 amino acids. CDR3 bases: TGTGCCAGCAGTTACGGACTCTACGAGCAGTACTTC. It yields the protein CASSYGLYEQYF.

This chain connects TRBV5-1 to TRBJ2-7, with D possibly being TRBD1 (6 bases). This CDR3 contains 12 residues. V gave up 5 bases and J gave up 3 bases, with 9 bases separating them. Per the germline V gene, CDR1 is SGHRS and CDR2 is YFSETQ. CDR3 nucleotides: TGCGCCAGCAGACAGGACAGCTACGAGCAGTACTTC. It specifies CASRQDSYEQYF.